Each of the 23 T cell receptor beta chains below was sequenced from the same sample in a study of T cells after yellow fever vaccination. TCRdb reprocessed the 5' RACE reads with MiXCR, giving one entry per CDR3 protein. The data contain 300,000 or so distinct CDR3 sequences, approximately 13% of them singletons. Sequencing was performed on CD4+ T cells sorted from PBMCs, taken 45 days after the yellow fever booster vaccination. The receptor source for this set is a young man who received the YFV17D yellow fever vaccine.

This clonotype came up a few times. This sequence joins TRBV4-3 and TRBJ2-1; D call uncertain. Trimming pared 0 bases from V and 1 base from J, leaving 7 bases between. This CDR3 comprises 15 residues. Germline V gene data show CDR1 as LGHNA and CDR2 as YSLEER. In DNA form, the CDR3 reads TGCGCCAGCAGCCAAGAGGTTTTTTCCTACAATGAGCAGTTCTTC. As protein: CASSQEVFSYNEQFF.

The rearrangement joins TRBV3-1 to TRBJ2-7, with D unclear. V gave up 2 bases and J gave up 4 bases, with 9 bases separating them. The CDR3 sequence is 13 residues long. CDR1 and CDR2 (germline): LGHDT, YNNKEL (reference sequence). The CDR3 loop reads CASSQRVEYEQYF. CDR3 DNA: TGTGCCAGCAGCCAACGGGTAGAATACGAGCAGTACTTC.

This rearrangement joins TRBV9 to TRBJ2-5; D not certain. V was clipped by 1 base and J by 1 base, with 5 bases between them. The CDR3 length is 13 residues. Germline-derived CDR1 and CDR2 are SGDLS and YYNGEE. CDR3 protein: CASSVRSQETQYF. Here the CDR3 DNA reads TGTGCCAGCAGCGTACGTAGCCAAGAGACCCAGTACTTC.

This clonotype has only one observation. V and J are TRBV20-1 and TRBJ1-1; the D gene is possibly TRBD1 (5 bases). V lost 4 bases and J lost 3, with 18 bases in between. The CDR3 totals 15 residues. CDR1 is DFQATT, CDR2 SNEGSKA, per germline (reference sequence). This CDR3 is CSATRPHQGDTEAFF. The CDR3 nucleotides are TGCAGTGCTACCCGACCCCATCAAGGGGACACTGAAGCTTTCTTT.

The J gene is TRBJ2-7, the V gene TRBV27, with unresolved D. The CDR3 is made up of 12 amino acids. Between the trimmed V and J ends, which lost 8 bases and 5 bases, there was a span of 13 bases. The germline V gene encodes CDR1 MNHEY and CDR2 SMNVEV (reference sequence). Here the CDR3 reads CASGTREDEQYF. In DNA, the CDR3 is TGTGCCAGCGGCACAAGAGAGGACGAGCAGTACTTC.

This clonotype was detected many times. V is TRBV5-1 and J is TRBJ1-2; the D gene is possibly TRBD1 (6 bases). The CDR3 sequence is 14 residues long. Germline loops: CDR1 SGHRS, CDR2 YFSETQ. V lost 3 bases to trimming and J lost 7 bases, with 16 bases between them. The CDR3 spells CASSYNDRMGGYTF. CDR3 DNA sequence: TGCGCCAGCAGCTACAACGACAGGATGGGTGGCTACACCTTC.

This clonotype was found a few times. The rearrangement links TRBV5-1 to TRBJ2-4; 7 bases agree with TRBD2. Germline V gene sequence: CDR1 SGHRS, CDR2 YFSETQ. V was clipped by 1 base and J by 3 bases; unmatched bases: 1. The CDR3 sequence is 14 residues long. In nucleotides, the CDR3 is TGCGCCAGCAGCTTGACGGGAGGCAAAAACATTCAGTACTTC. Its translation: CASSLTGGKNIQYF.

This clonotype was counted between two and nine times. The CDR3 spells CASSPTTAWADIQYF. The CDR3 bases are TGTGCCAGCTCACCGACGACAGCATGGGCTGACATTCAGTACTTC. The V gene is TRBV18, the J gene TRBJ2-4; weak D call: TRBD1 (5 bases). The CDR3 has 15 residues. The V and J ends lost 3 bases and 8 bases respectively, with 17 bases between them. Germline CDR1 is KGHSH and CDR2 is LQKENI.

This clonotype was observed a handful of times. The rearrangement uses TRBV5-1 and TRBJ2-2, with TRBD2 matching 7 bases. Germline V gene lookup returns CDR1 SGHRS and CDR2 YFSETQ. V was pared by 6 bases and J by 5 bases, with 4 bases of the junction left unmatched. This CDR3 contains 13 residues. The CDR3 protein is CASTRRETGELFF. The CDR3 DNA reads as TGCGCCAGCACTCGGCGGGAGACCGGGGAGCTGTTTTTT. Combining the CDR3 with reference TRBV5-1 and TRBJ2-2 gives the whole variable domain KAGVTQTPRYLIKTRGQQVTLSCSPISGHRSVSWYQQTPGQGLQFLFEYFSETQRNKGNFPGRFSGRQFSNSRSEMNVSTLELGDSALYLCASTRRETGELFFGEGSRLTVL.

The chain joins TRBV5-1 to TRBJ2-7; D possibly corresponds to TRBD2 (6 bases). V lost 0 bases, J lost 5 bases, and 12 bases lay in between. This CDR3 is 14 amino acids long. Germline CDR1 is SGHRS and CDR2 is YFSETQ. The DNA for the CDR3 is TGCGCCAGCAGCTTGGAGGGATGGGAGGACGAGCAGTACTTC. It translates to CASSLEGWEDEQYF.

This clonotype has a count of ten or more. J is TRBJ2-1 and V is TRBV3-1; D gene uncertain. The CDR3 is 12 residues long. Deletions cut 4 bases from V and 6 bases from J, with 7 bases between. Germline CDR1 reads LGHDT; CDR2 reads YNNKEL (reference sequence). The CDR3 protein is CASSLRTNEQFF. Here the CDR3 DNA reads TGTGCCAGCAGCCTCAGAACCAATGAGCAGTTCTTC.

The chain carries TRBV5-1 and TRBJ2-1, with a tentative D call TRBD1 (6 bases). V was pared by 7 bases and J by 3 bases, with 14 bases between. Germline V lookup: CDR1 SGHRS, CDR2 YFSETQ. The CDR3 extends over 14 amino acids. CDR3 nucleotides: TGCGCCAGCCGGACCAAGGACAGCTACAATGAGCAGTTCTTC. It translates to CASRTKDSYNEQFF.

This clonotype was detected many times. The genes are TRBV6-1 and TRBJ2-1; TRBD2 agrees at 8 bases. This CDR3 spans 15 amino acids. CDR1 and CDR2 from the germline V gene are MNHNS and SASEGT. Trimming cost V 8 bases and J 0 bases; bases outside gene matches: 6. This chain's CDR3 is CASSGSGSSYNEQFF. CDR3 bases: TGTGCCAGCTCCGGGAGCGGGAGCTCCTACAATGAGCAGTTCTTC.

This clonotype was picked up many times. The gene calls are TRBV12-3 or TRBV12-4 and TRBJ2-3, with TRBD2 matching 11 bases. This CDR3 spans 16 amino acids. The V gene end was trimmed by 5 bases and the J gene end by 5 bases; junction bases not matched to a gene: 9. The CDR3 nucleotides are TGTGCCAGCAGTATCCATAGCGGGAGGGGTGGAGATACGCAGTATTTT. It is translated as CASSIHSGRGGDTQYF.

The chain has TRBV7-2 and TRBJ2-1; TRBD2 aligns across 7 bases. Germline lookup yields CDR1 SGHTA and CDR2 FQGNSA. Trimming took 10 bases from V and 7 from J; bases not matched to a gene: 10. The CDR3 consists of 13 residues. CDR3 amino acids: CATGGRMGNEQFF. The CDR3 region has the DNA TGTGCCACCGGGGGGAGGATGGGGAATGAGCAGTTCTTC.

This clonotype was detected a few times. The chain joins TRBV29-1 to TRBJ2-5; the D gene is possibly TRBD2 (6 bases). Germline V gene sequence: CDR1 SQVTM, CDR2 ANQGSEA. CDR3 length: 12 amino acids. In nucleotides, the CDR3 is TGCGGGCAAGGAGGCGGAGGGGAGACCCAGTACTTC. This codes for CGQGGGGETQYF.

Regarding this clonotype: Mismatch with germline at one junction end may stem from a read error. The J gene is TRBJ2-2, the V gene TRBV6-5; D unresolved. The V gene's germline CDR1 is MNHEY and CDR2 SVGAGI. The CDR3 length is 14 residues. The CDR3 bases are TGTGCCAGCAGTCACTCGAATGTTGCCGGGGAGCTGTTTTTT. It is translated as CASSHSNVAGELFF.

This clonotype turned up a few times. CDR3 nucleotides: TGTGCCAGCAGTGTCCGGTTTGAGCAGTTCTTC. Translating it yields CASSVRFEQFF. The chain couples TRBV12-3 or TRBV12-4 to TRBJ2-1, with D hard to call. Trimming pared 5 bases from V and 9 bases from J, leaving 8 bases between. The CDR3 spans 11 residues.

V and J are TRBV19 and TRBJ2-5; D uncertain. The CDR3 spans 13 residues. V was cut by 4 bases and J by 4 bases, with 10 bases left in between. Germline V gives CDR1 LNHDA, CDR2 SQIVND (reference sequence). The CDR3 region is CASSTPVSETQYF. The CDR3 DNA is TGTGCCAGTAGTACCCCCGTCTCAGAGACCCAGTACTTC.

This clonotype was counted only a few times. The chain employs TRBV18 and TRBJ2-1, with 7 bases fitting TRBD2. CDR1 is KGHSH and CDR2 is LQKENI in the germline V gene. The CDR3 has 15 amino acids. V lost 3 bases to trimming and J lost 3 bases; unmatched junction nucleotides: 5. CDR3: CASSPLTSSYNEQFF. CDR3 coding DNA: TGTGCCAGCTCACCCCTGACTAGCAGCTACAATGAGCAGTTCTTC.

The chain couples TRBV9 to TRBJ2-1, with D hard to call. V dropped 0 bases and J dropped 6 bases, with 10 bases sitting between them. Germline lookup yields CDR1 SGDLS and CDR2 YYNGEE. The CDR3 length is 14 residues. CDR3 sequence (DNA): TGTGCCAGCAGCGTAGGAAGACCGAGCAATGAGCAGTTCTTC. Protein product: CASSVGRPSNEQFF.

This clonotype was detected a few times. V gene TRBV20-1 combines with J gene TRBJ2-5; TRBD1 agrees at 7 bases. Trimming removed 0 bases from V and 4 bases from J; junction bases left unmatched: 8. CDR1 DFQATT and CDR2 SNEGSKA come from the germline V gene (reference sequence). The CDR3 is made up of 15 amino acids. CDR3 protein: CSARDISNRGETQYF. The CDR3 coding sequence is TGCAGTGCTAGAGATATCAGCAACAGGGGAGAGACCCAGTACTTC.

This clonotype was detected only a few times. The CDR3 sequence is CASSREPNTEAFF. CDR3 bases: TGTGCCAGCAGCAGGGAACCGAACACTGAAGCTTTCTTT. The chain recombines TRBV12-3 or TRBV12-4 with TRBJ1-1, with D tentatively TRBD1 (5 bases). There are 13 residues in the CDR3. Between the trimmed V and J ends, which lost 6 bases and 1 base, there was a span of 9 bases.